This TCR beta chain was observed in a study of blood T cell repertoires in COVID-19. The protocol was immunoSEQ multiplex PCR, while the TCRdb copy is restricted to in-frame clones and leaves out a portion. The sample has more than 60,000 clones, 75% to 90% seen once. Trimming removed 2 bases from V and 3 bases from J; junction bases left unmatched: 6. The length of the CDR3 is 15 residues. Germline CDR1 and CDR2: SGHRS and YFSETQ. The chain joins TRBV5-1 to TRBJ2-7, with 9 bases matching TRBD2. Input material: peripheral blood. The receptor was derived from a man older than 75 with COVID-19, enrolled during active disease. The CDR3 sequence: CASSFSSGVLYEQYF. DNA for the CDR3: TGCGCCAGCAGCTTTTCTAGCGGGGTACTCTACGAGCAGTACTTC.